One and the same sample provided the 9 T cell receptor beta chains below, sequenced in a study of CD8 T cells in Susac syndrome. With random hexamers, roughly 0.45 to 1 ug RNA was reverse transcribed. TCRdb reprocessed the immunoSEQ multiplex PCR reads via MiXCR and lists one record per CDR3 protein. This table holds roughly 76,000 distinct CDR3 sequences, around 93% found once. Material: CD8+ T cells from PBMCs. These receptors all stem from a human donor with Susac syndrome.

This sequence joins TRBV19 and TRBJ1-6, with a possible D match to TRBD1 (5 bases). The germline V gene has CDR1 LNHDA and CDR2 SQIVND (reference sequence). The CDR3 spans 14 residues. Trimming took off 5 bases at V and 7 bases at J, with 12 bases between the two ends. DNA of the CDR3: TGTGCCAGTAGTCCCTCGCAGGGAAATTCACCCCTCCACTTT. Translation: CASSPSQGNSPLHF.

V and J are TRBV7-9 and TRBJ2-5; no clear D. V was shortened by 1 base and J by 1 base, with 7 bases between the two germline ends. Looked up from germline, CDR1 is SEHNR and CDR2 is FQNEAQ (reference sequence). The CDR3 consists of 14 residues. The CDR3 region has the DNA TGTGCCAGCAGCTTAGTTCGGGCCCAAGAGACCCAGTACTTC. Its protein product is CASSLVRAQETQYF.

This sequence joins TRBV9 and TRBJ2-7, with TRBD1 identical over 7 bases. V shed 4 bases, J shed 5 bases, and the junction held 18 bases outside the gene matches. This CDR3 contains 17 residues. Per germline, CDR1 SGDLS and CDR2 YYNGEE. CDR3 nucleotides: TGTGCCAGCAGCCCCCAGAACAGGGGAGTGGAGAGTGACGAGCAGTACTTC. This gives the protein CASSPQNRGVESDEQYF.

This clonotype was recorded once. The rearrangement joins TRBV7-8 to TRBJ2-7, with 10 bases aligning to TRBD1. CDR1 is SGHVS, CDR2 FQNEAQ, per germline. The CDR3 length is 14 residues. The junction had 6 bases not matched to a gene; V was cut back by 5 bases and J by 5 bases. The chain's CDR3 is CASSPDRGRNEQYF. CDR3 coding DNA: TGTGCCAGCAGCCCGGACAGGGGGAGGAACGAGCAGTACTTC.

V is TRBV7-7 and J is TRBJ2-1, with D possibly TRBD2 on 6 matching bases. The V gene lost 3 bases and the J gene lost 8 bases, with 14 bases spanning the gap. This CDR3 is built from 14 residues. CDR1 and CDR2 from the germline V gene are SSHAT and FNYEAQ (reference sequence). The CDR3 spells CASSFGGVWDEQFF. CDR3 DNA: TGTGCCAGCAGCTTCGGAGGGGTCTGGGATGAGCAGTTCTTC.

The chain recombines TRBV10-2 with TRBJ2-1; TRBD2 matches 8 bases. The germline V gene has CDR1 WSHSY and CDR2 SAAADI. J lost 5 bases, V lost 9 bases, and 15 bases had no gene match. The CDR3 has 16 residues. CDR3 coding DNA: TGCGCCAGACCTGAGGGCCCCGGGACTAGAAACAATGAGCAGTTCTTC. It specifies CARPEGPGTRNNEQFF.

CDR3 nucleotides: TGTGCCAGCAGTTACCGACAGGGCCCCGCTTACGAGCAGTACTTC. Residues: CASSYRQGPAYEQYF. The chain couples TRBV27 to TRBJ2-7, with 7 bases lining up with TRBD1. The germline gives CDR1 MNHEY, CDR2 SMNVEV (reference sequence). The CDR3 length is 15 residues. Losses at the gene ends were 4 bases for V and 4 bases for J; bases not matched to a gene: 10.

In nucleotides, the CDR3 is TGCGCCAGCAGCTCACAGGGTCAAGAGACCCAGTACTTC. Amino acid sequence: CASSSQGQETQYF. J is TRBJ2-5 and V is TRBV5-1; D might be TRBD1 (6 bases). Germline assignment: CDR1 SGHRS and CDR2 YFSETQ. This CDR3 has 13 amino acids. Between the trimmed V and J ends, which lost 3 bases and 2 bases, there was a span of 8 bases.

J is TRBJ2-2 and V is TRBV30, with TRBD2 matching over 11 bases. The germline V gene has CDR1 GTSNPN and CDR2 SVGIG (reference sequence). The CDR3 is made up of 21 amino acids. Trimming took 1 base from V and 2 from J; bases not matched to a gene: 18. In DNA form, the CDR3 reads TGTGCCTGGAGTGGCTTCCAAACCTTTACTAGCGGGGGAACAAACACCGGGGAGCTGTTTTTT. Translation gives CAWSGFQTFTSGGTNTGELFF.